Following are 4 T cell receptor beta chains from one sample sequenced in a study of T cells after posttransplantation cyclophosphamide. The method was immunoSEQ multiplex PCR; TCRdb's version includes in-frame clones alone and lacks a portion of them. The sample consists of tens of thousands of clones, just over 85% of them appearing once. The sample taken for sequencing was PBMCs. Receptors originate from a man under 40 with a blood cancer, CMV-positive, and with a related stem cell donor.

The CDR3 loop is CASRTRIAGELFF. The CDR3 region has the DNA TGTGCCAGCAGAACAAGAATCGCCGGGGAGCTGTTTTTT. The chain carries TRBV7-9 and TRBJ2-2; no clear D. The CDR3 spans 13 residues. With 6 bases removed from V and 6 bases from J, the gap between germline ends came to 11 bases. CDR1 is SEHNR, CDR2 FQNEAQ, per germline (reference sequence).

The chain joins TRBV7-8 to TRBJ2-1; tentatively, D is TRBD2 (6 bases). This CDR3 has 15 residues. CDR1 and CDR2 (germline): SGHVS, FQNEAQ. The V and J ends lost 3 bases and 14 bases respectively, with 23 bases between them. For the CDR3, the DNA is TGTGCCAGCAGCTTCAGGAGGGGTCTCGGACCCCAAGAGTTCTTC. It yields the protein CASSFRRGLGPQEFF.

CDR3 nucleotide sequence: TGTGCCAGCTCACCAAACCGACTAGCTCCCTTGAACACCGGGGAGCTGTTTTTT. Protein sequence: CASSPNRLAPLNTGELFF. The J gene is TRBJ2-2, the V gene TRBV18; 7 bases match TRBD2. Unmatched junction bases numbered 10, after V lost 2 bases and J lost 1 base. Per the germline V gene, CDR1 is KGHSH and CDR2 is LQKENI. The CDR3 is made up of 18 amino acids.

The gene calls are TRBV7-9 and TRBJ2-1; 10 positions agree with TRBD2. The CDR3 sequence is 15 residues long. V trimming: 6 bases; J trimming: 5 bases; junction bases outside the gene matches: 7. CDR1 is SEHNR, CDR2 FQNEAQ, per germline (reference sequence). The CDR3 sequence: CASRDSGRYDNEQFF. The CDR3 nucleotides read TGTGCCAGCAGGGATAGCGGGAGGTACGACAATGAGCAGTTCTTC.